This T cell receptor beta chain was retrieved from a study of blood T cell repertoires in COVID-19. Study overall: Acute and convalescent COVID-19 specimens originated in the United States, Italy and Spain.

In the original processing: Estimates of nucleated cell counts were drawn from the amplification of reference gene primers. The data were produced by immunoSEQ multiplex PCR, yet TCRdb's version contains in-frame clones alone and is incomplete. V and J calls and clone size are given by that table; D and trimming were obtained from the DNA. In the table there are 200,000 to 250,000 clones, under 85% of which are singletons. CDR3 length equals 13 residues. V was trimmed by 6 bases and J by 2 bases, leaving 10 bases between them. In germline, CDR1 is MDHEN, CDR2 SYDVKM. One Seattle source followed patients from active infection through their disease course.

Sequencing was done on a sample of peripheral blood. The sequence derives from a woman of 80 years or more with COVID-19, enrolled during active disease. The genes are TRBV28 and TRBJ1-2, with D possibly matching TRBD1 (6 bases). CDR3 amino acids: CASSTGTNYGYTF. The CDR3 region has the DNA TGTGCCAGCAGCACCGGGACAAACTATGGCTACACCTTC.